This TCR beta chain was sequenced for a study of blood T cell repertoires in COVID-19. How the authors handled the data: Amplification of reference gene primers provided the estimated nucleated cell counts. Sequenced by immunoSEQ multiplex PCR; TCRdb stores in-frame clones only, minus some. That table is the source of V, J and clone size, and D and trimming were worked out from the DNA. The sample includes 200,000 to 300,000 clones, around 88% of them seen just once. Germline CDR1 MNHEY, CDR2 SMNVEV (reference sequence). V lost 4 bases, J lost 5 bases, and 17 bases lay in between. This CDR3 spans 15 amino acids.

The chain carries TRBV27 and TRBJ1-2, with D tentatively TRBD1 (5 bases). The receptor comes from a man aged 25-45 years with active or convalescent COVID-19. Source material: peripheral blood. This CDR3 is CASSSTPAGKYGYTF. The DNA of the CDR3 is TGTGCCAGCAGTTCAACCCCGGCAGGGAAGTATGGCTACACCTTC.